The sequence of this T cell receptor (beta chain) was determined in a study of early T cells in non-severe SARS-CoV-2 infection. As for the study in general: Sequencing input comprised bulk RNA from unsorted whole blood; chain pairing was not available.

This clonotype has only a few counts. TCRdb used MiXCR to reprocess the 5' RACE reads, holding one entry per CDR3 protein. The sample lists about 56,000 distinct CDR3 sequences; more than 13% were seen once. The CDR3 length is 16 residues. CDR1 and CDR2 from the germline V gene are SGHVS and FNYEAQ. V dropped 5 bases and J dropped 0; count of bases not matched to a gene: 9. The chain employs TRBV7-6 and TRBJ2-5; TRBD2 aligns across 7 bases. The sequencing used whole blood, collected at baseline. The receptor was isolated from an adult who was a healthcare worker with PCR-confirmed SARS-CoV-2 infection or an uninfected control (not recorded which). CDR3 in amino acids: CASSGQTSPYQETQYF. In DNA, the CDR3 is TGTGCCAGCAGCGGGCAGACTAGCCCGTACCAAGAGACCCAGTACTTC.